The 10 T cell receptor beta chains below come from one sample, sequenced in a study of T cell responses to AZD1222 COVID-19 vaccine. Clones were read by immunoSEQ multiplex PCR, and TCRdb kept only the in-frame ones, dropping some. The repertoire holds approximately 100,000 clones, with approximately 91% as singletons. The sequences come from peripheral blood, collected on day 0 of MenACWY control vaccination. These receptor sequences come from an adult in good health.

The V and J genes are TRBV28 and TRBJ2-3; no clear D. V was trimmed by 11 bases and J by 6 bases, leaving 9 bases between them. This CDR3 has 10 amino acids. Germline V CDR1 and CDR2: MDHEN, SYDVKM. DNA of the CDR3: TGTGCCGGGCCATGGGATACGCAGTATTTT. Residues: CAGPWDTQYF. The full variable domain, completed using reference TRBV28 and TRBJ2-3, is DVKVTQSSRYLVKRTGEKVFLECVQDMDHENMFWYRQDPGLGLRLIYFSYDVKMKEKGDIPEGYSVSREKKERFSLILESASTNQTSMYLCAGPWDTQYFGPGTRLTVL.

This chain's CDR3 is CAGSTGGGQPQHF. For the CDR3, the DNA is TGTGCCGGGTCTACAGGGGGCGGGCAGCCCCAGCATTTT. This sequence joins TRBV19 and TRBJ1-5; 9 bases are shared with TRBD1. This CDR3 spans 13 amino acids. V shed 11 bases and J 7 bases; nucleotides not matched to a gene: 9. Germline lookup yields CDR1 LNHDA and CDR2 SQIVND (reference sequence).

The rearrangement uses TRBV27 and TRBJ1-2; tentatively, D is TRBD1 (5 bases). The CDR3 extends over 15 amino acids. Germline CDR1 is MNHEY and CDR2 is SMNVEV (reference sequence). The ends were cut back, 5 bases at V and 0 bases at J, with 13 bases in the middle. The CDR3 reads CASSPQGAPNYGYTF. The CDR3 DNA is TGTGCCAGCAGTCCCCAGGGTGCTCCTAACTATGGCTACACCTTC.

This clone occurred once. V is TRBV9 and J is TRBJ1-4; the D is unclear. Germline assignment: CDR1 SGDLS and CDR2 YYNGEE. The V and J ends lost 2 bases and 5 bases respectively, with 13 bases between them. The CDR3 covers 15 residues. In DNA form, the CDR3 reads TGTGCCAGCAGCGTGTCCCGGGCCCCCAATGAAAAACTGTTTTTT. Protein product: CASSVSRAPNEKLFF.

The sample holds one count of this clone. The chain is built from TRBV11-1 and TRBJ2-1; D not certain. The CDR3 spans 14 residues. Trimming left V 3 bases short and J 0 bases short, with 6 bases between. Germline V CDR1 and CDR2: SGHAT, FQDESV (reference sequence). CDR3 amino acids: CASSFQSSYNEQFF. The CDR3 DNA reads TGTGCCAGCAGCTTCCAGAGCTCCTACAATGAGCAGTTCTTC.

The V and J genes are TRBV2 and TRBJ1-2, with 7 bases matching TRBD1. V lost 2 bases to trimming and J lost 4 bases; unmatched junction nucleotides: 1. CDR3 length equals 13 residues. The germline V gene encodes CDR1 SNHLY and CDR2 FYNNEI. This chain's CDR3 is CASSEQGVYGYTF. CDR3 bases: TGTGCCAGCAGTGAACAGGGGGTCTATGGCTACACCTTC.

This chain joins TRBV18 and TRBJ1-6, with D perhaps matching TRBD1 (5 bases). The CDR3 consists of 13 residues. CDR1 and CDR2 (germline): KGHSH, LQKENI. V was clipped by 5 bases and J by 7 bases, with 9 bases between them. The CDR3: CASSADTNSPLHF. The CDR3 bases are TGTGCCAGCTCAGCGGACACAAATTCACCCCTCCACTTT.

The gene calls are TRBV28 and TRBJ1-1; weak D call: TRBD1 (5 bases). Germline V gene data show CDR1 as MDHEN and CDR2 as SYDVKM. The CDR3 extends over 15 amino acids. V was cut by 4 bases and J by 5 bases, with 17 bases left in between. The CDR3 protein is CASSSPNQGRTEAFF. Here the CDR3 DNA reads TGTGCCAGCAGTTCTCCTAATCAGGGAAGGACTGAAGCTTTCTTT. Complete variable domain (other parts from reference TRBV28 and TRBJ1-1): DVKVTQSSRYLVKRTGEKVFLECVQDMDHENMFWYRQDPGLGLRLIYFSYDVKMKEKGDIPEGYSVSREKKERFSLILESASTNQTSMYLCASSSPNQGRTEAFFGQGTRLTVV.

The rearrangement joins TRBV10-2 to TRBJ1-1, with unresolved D. This CDR3 is built from 11 residues. Per germline, CDR1 WSHSY and CDR2 SAAADI. The germline V and J ends were trimmed by 6 bases and 0 bases, with 2 bases remaining between them. The CDR3 here is CASRLNTEAFF. CDR3 DNA sequence: TGCGCCAGCAGGTTGAACACTGAAGCTTTCTTT.

This clone is a singleton in its sample. This CDR3 is CASSDPKKGQTYEQYF. DNA of the CDR3: TGTGCCAGCAGCGATCCAAAGAAGGGACAGACCTACGAGCAGTACTTC. This sequence joins TRBV7-8 and TRBJ2-7, with 7 bases matching TRBD1. The CDR3 runs to 16 residues. V lost 5 bases and J lost 2; bases outside the gene matches: 12. Germline CDR1 is SGHVS and CDR2 is FQNEAQ.